Presented here are 23 T cell receptor beta chains from one specimen sequenced in a study of shared clonotypes between healthy human individuals. Profiled with immunoSEQ multiplex PCR; TCRdb holds only in-frame clones, not every one. This sample has about 640,000 clones, with around 72% found just once. Source material: memory CD4+ T cells sorted from blood. Documented subset: CD45RA-negative fraction. Every receptor here comes from a woman aged 30 to 39 in good health.

The chain couples TRBV5-6 to TRBJ2-2; D ambiguous. Deletions cut 0 bases from V and 6 bases from J, with 12 bases between. Germline values: CDR1 SGHDT, CDR2 YYEEEE. This CDR3 is 15 amino acids long. DNA of the CDR3: TGTGCCAGCAGCTTGGTATCTAGTTCGGCCGGGGAGCTGTTTTTT. This gives the protein CASSLVSSSAGELFF.

The chain carries TRBV5-1 and TRBJ2-1; 9 bases match TRBD2. Germline trimming cut 5 bases from V and 7 bases from J; bases unmatched to any gene: 7. This CDR3 comprises 14 residues. The germline gives CDR1 SGHRS, CDR2 YFSETQ. CDR3 in DNA: TGCGCCAGCAGGTTAGCGGGAGTGGGGAATGAGCAGTTCTTC. Encoded protein: CASRLAGVGNEQFF.

This clone is a singleton in its sample. The chain carries TRBV5-1 and TRBJ1-4, with TRBD1 matching over 8 bases. The CDR3 loop spans 17 amino acids. CDR1 and CDR2 (germline): SGHRS, YFSETQ. Trimming at V came to 4 bases and at J to 0 bases, leaving 8 bases not matched to a gene. CDR3 in amino acids: CASSHPGQEPTNEKLFF. The CDR3 coding sequence is TGCGCCAGCAGCCATCCGGGACAGGAACCAACTAATGAAAAACTGTTTTTT.

V gene TRBV6-6 combines with J gene TRBJ2-3; D is ambiguous. Germline lookup yields CDR1 MNHNY and CDR2 SVGAGI (reference sequence). This CDR3 has 13 amino acids. Trimming took 5 bases from V and 4 from J, leaving 10 bases between them. This CDR3 is CASSPLEADTQYF. CDR3 nucleotides: TGTGCCAGCAGTCCCCTCGAGGCAGATACGCAGTATTTT.

The V and J genes are TRBV19 and TRBJ1-5; no clear D gene. Germline V lookup: CDR1 LNHDA, CDR2 SQIVND (reference sequence). The CDR3 extends over 13 amino acids. V lost 5 bases and J 0 bases, leaving 5 bases between the germline ends. The CDR3 sequence is CASSYNSNQPQHF. CDR3 sequence (DNA): TGTGCCAGTAGTTATAATAGCAATCAGCCCCAGCATTTT. Full variable domain (missing parts from reference TRBV19 and TRBJ1-5): DGGITQSPKYLFRKEGQNVTLSCEQNLNHDAMYWYRQDPGQGLRLIYYSQIVNDFQKGDIAEGYSVSREKKESFPLTVTSAQKNPTAFYLCASSYNSNQPQHFGDGTRLSIL.

The chain joins TRBV29-1 to TRBJ1-2; D gene ambiguous. The CDR3 runs to 13 residues. Looked up from germline, CDR1 is SQVTM and CDR2 is ANQGSEA. The V end lost 7 bases, the J end lost 7 bases, and 19 bases lay between the germline ends. CDR3 nucleotides: TGCAGCGCCGGCACGGACTTGTCGGGTGGCTACACCTTC. Its protein is CSAGTDLSGGYTF.

This sequence joins TRBV4-1 and TRBJ2-6; D possibly corresponds to TRBD2 (5 bases). Germline V gene sequence: CDR1 MGHRA, CDR2 YSYEKL. This CDR3 is built from 15 residues. The ends were cut back, 4 bases at V and 0 bases at J, with 7 bases in the middle. This CDR3 reads CASSRGSSGANVLTF. CDR3 in DNA: TGCGCCAGCAGCCGCGGGTCCTCTGGGGCCAACGTCCTGACTTTC.

The chain combines TRBV6-1 with TRBJ1-5; 7 nucleotides line up with TRBD1. The CDR3 has 15 amino acids. Germline V gene lookup returns CDR1 MNHNS and CDR2 SASEGT. V was clipped by 2 bases and J by 6 bases; unmatched bases: 7. The CDR3 DNA sequence: TGTGCCAGCAGTGAATCTTTGACAGGGTTTCAGCCCCAGCATTTT. Its translation is CASSESLTGFQPQHF.

The gene calls are TRBV28 and TRBJ2-7; 9 nucleotides agree with TRBD1. Unmatched junction bases numbered 6, after V lost 5 bases and J lost 10 bases. CDR3 length equals 12 residues. Germline V gene lookup returns CDR1 MDHEN and CDR2 SYDVKM. The CDR3 here is CASSRGQGSQYF. The CDR3 DNA reads TGTGCCAGCAGTCGAGGACAGGGGTCCCAGTACTTC.

The rearrangement joins TRBV7-9 to TRBJ2-2; TRBD1 or TRBD2 may be the D gene (6 bases each). Looked up from germline, CDR1 is SEHNR and CDR2 is FQNEAQ (reference sequence). This CDR3 comprises 14 residues. Trimming removed 3 bases at V and 5 bases at J, with 10 bases between. CDR3 residues: CASSFKGGTGELFF. The CDR3 DNA reads as TGTGCCAGCAGCTTTAAAGGGGGGACCGGGGAGCTGTTTTTT. The variable domain in full, completed from reference TRBV7-9 and TRBJ2-2, reads DTGVSQNPRHKITKRGQNVTFRCDPISEHNRLYWYRQTLGQGPEFLTYFQNEAQLEKSRLLSDRFSAERPKGSFSTLEIQRTEQGDSAMYLCASSFKGGTGELFFGEGSRLTVL.

Here the CDR3 reads CASSLAGARQETQYF. In DNA form, the CDR3 reads TGTGCCAGCAGCTTAGCGGGGGCCAGACAAGAGACCCAGTACTTC. V usage is TRBV7-9 and J usage is TRBJ2-5, with D perhaps matching TRBD1 (6 bases). Per the germline V gene, CDR1 is SEHNR and CDR2 is FQNEAQ (reference sequence). CDR3 size: 15 residues. Deletions cut 0 bases from V and 2 bases from J, with 10 bases between.

There are a few counts of this clone. The V and J genes are TRBV18 and TRBJ1-1; 9 nucleotides line up with TRBD1. V gave up 4 bases and J gave up 5 bases; unmatched junction bases: 8. The CDR3 runs to 15 residues. The germline gives CDR1 KGHSH, CDR2 LQKENI. The CDR3 DNA is TGTGCCAGCTCACTTGGACAGGGGTCGAGGACTGAAGCTTTCTTT. Translated: CASSLGQGSRTEAFF.

CDR3: CASSASTGGVEKLFF. The CDR3 nucleotides read TGTGCCAGCAGCGCCTCGACAGGGGGTGTTGAAAAACTGTTTTTT. The genes are TRBV5-4 and TRBJ1-4; 9 bases map to TRBD1. The germline V gene encodes CDR1 SGHNT and CDR2 YYREEE (reference sequence). This CDR3 has 15 amino acids. Trimming cost V 4 bases and J 7 bases; bases outside gene matches: 8.

CDR3 in DNA: TGCAGCGTTCGGAGAGGTCGGGAGACCCAGTACTTC. Encoded protein: CSVRRGRETQYF. The chain employs TRBV29-1 and TRBJ2-5; D gene ambiguous. The CDR3 extends over 12 amino acids. V lost 5 bases, J lost 5 bases, and 12 bases lay in between. In germline, CDR1 is SQVTM, CDR2 ANQGSEA.

The chain has TRBV5-3 and TRBJ1-2, with D perhaps TRBD1 (6 bases). TRBV5-3 is assigned to the ORF class and has an uncertain function. The CDR3 covers 15 residues. Trimming left V 4 bases short and J 3 bases short, with 16 bases between. CDR3 coding DNA: TGTGCCAGAAGCAACCTACAGGGCGCGGACTATGGCTACACCTTC. Protein: CARSNLQGADYGYTF.

The rearrangement uses TRBV18 and TRBJ1-3; TRBD1 might be the D (5 bases). Germline CDR1 is KGHSH and CDR2 is LQKENI. Between the trimmed V and J ends, which lost 9 bases and 2 bases, there was a span of 11 bases. The CDR3 spans 13 residues. The CDR3 reads CASKDSAGNTIYF. CDR3 nucleotide sequence: TGTGCCAGTAAAGACAGTGCTGGAAACACCATATATTTT.

V is TRBV7-2 and J is TRBJ1-4; the D gene is possibly TRBD1 (6 bases). This CDR3 region has 15 residues. Germline V gene data show CDR1 as SGHTA and CDR2 as FQGNSA. Trimming shortened V by 5 bases and J by 8 bases, and 18 bases separated the two germline ends. The CDR3 sequence is CASSPQGGTYEKLFF. Written as DNA, the CDR3 is TGTGCCAGCAGCCCCCAAGGGGGTACGTACGAAAAACTGTTTTTT.

CDR3 amino acids: CASSRDRGVTEAFF. The CDR3, as DNA: TGTGCCAGCAGCCGGGACAGGGGTGTGACTGAAGCTTTCTTT. This sequence joins TRBV7-6 and TRBJ1-1; 10 positions agree with TRBD1. Germline CDR1 and CDR2: SGHVS and FNYEAQ. This CDR3 is 14 amino acids long. With 5 bases clipped from V and 5 bases from J, the junction kept 5 bases outside the gene matches.

This clone was seen a few times. The gene calls are TRBV6-6 and TRBJ1-4, with D possibly being TRBD1 (5 bases). Germline loops: CDR1 MNHNY, CDR2 SVGAGI (reference sequence). The CDR3 runs to 15 residues. Trimming pared 4 bases from V and 7 bases from J, leaving 16 bases between. DNA for the CDR3: TGTGCCAGCAGTTCTCAAGCCGGGACCGGTGAAAAACTGTTTTTT. This encodes CASSSQAGTGEKLFF.

V gene TRBV20-1 combines with J gene TRBJ2-5; D unclear. V dropped 7 bases and J dropped 4 bases, with 7 bases sitting between them. Germline CDR1 is DFQATT and CDR2 is SNEGSKA (reference sequence). The CDR3 runs 10 residues. The CDR3 nucleotides read TGCAGTGTTCAGAGAGAGACCCAGTACTTC. Protein product: CSVQRETQYF.

The chain employs TRBV27 and TRBJ2-3; 7 bases are a match to TRBD2. The germline V gene encodes CDR1 MNHEY and CDR2 SMNVEV (reference sequence). Unmatched junction bases numbered 10, after V lost 6 bases and J lost 4 bases. The CDR3 loop spans 15 amino acids. In DNA, the CDR3 is TGTGCCAGCAGGCTAGCGGAGAGGAGGGCAGATACGCAGTATTTT. As protein: CASRLAERRADTQYF.

The CDR3 spells CASSAERSARTYGYTF. CDR3 nucleotide sequence: TGTGCCAGCAGCGCTGAGAGGTCGGCACGGACCTATGGCTACACCTTC. The chain joins TRBV5-6 to TRBJ1-2; no reliable D call. This CDR3 contains 16 residues. Trimming stripped 4 bases from V and 4 bases from J, with 20 bases between. Germline V gene sequence: CDR1 SGHDT, CDR2 YYEEEE.

The chain uses TRBV5-6 and TRBJ2-7, with 9 positions matching TRBD2. CDR3 size: 15 residues. The germline gives CDR1 SGHDT, CDR2 YYEEEE. V shed 5 bases, J shed 6 bases, and the junction held 12 bases outside the gene matches. CDR3 in amino acids: CASSPNSGRRGEQYF. As DNA, the CDR3 is TGTGCCAGCAGTCCAAATAGCGGGAGAAGAGGCGAGCAGTACTTC.